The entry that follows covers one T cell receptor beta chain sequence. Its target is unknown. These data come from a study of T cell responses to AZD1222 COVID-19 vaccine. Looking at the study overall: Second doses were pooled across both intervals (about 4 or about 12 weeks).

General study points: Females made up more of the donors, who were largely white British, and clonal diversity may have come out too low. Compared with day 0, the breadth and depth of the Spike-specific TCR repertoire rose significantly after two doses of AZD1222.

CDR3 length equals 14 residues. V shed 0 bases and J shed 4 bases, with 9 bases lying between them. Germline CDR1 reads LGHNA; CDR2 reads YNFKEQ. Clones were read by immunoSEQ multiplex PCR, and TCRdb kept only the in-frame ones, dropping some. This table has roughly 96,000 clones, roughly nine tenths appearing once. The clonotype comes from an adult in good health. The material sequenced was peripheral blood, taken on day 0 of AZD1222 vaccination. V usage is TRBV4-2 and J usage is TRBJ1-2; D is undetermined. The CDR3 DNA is TGTGCCAGCAGCCAAGATTCGGCGGCCTATGGCTACACCTTC. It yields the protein CASSQDSAAYGYTF.